This TCR beta chain stems from a study of cytotoxic CD8 clonotypes in ibrutinib-treated CLL. About the research overall: More than 9 relapsed/refractory, about 14 treatment-naive; 17 IGHV unmutated. Response samples were taken after a median of approximately 12 months on treatment, range 6 to 36.

As to this clone: Its antigen is unknown. At one boundary the junction diverges from the germline segment, which might be a read error.

General study findings and limits: While tracking circulating CD8+ T-cell counts, baseline clonality exceeded that of age-matched healthy donors. Clonotypes that were public were uncommon, and they contracted or stayed stable on treatment.

Clones were read by immunoSEQ multiplex PCR, and TCRdb kept only the in-frame ones, dropping some. The sample has about 49,000 clones, about half seen once. This CDR3 has 13 residues. The source was PBMCs, collected after 12 months of ibrutinib treatment. The sequence was obtained from a human donor with chronic lymphocytic leukemia. The chain combines TRBV5-3 with TRBJ1-4; D is undetermined. TRBV5-3 is noted as an ORF with a role that remains uncertain. The CDR3 spells CASSSTTNEKLFF. CDR3 nucleotides: TGTGCCAGCAGCTCTACAACTAATGAAAAACTGTTTTTT.